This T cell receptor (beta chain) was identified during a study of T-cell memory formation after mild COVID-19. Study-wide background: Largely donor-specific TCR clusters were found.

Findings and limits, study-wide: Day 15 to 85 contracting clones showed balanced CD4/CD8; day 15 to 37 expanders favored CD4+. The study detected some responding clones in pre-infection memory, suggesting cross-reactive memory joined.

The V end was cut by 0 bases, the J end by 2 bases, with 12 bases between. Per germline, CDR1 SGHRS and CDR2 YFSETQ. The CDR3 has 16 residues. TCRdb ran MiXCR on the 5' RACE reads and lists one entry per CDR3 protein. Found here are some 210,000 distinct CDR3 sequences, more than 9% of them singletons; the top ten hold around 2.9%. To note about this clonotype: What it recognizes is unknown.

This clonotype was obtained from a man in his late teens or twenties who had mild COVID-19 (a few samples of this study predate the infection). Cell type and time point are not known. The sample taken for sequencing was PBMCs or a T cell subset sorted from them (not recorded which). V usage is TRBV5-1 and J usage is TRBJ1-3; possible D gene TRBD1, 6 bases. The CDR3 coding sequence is TGCGCCAGCAGCTTGGGCAATCAGGGGACTGGAAACACCATATATTTT. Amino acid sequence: CASSLGNQGTGNTIYF. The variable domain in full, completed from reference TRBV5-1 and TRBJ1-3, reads KAGVTQTPRYLIKTRGQQVTLSCSPISGHRSVSWYQQTPGQGLQFLFEYFSETQRNKGNFPGRFSGRQFSNSRSEMNVSTLELGDSALYLCASSLGNQGTGNTIYFGEGSWLTVV.